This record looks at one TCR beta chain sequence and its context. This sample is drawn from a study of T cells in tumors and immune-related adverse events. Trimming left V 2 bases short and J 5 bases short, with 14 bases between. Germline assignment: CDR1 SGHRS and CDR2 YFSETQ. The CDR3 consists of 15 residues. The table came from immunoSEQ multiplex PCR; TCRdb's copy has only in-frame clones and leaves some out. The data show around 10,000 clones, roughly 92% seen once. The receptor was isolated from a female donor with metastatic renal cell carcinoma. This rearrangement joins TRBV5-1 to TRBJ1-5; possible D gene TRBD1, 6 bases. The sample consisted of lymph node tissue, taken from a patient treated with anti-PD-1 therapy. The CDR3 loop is CASSLTGRDDQPQHF. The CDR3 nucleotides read TGCGCCAGCAGCTTAACAGGGAGGGATGATCAGCCCCAGCATTTT. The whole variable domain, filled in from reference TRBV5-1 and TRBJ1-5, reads KAGVTQTPRYLIKTRGQQVTLSCSPISGHRSVSWYQQTPGQGLQFLFEYFSETQRNKGNFPGRFSGRQFSNSRSEMNVSTLELGDSALYLCASSLTGRDDQPQHFGDGTRLSIL.